A single sample is the source of the 10 T cell receptor beta chains below, sequenced in a study of cytomegalovirus exposure and HLA in healthy donors. Both 60 Vbeta primers and 13 Jbeta primers went into the PCR. The method was immunoSEQ multiplex PCR; TCRdb's version includes in-frame clones alone and lacks a portion of them. The data hold more than 150,000 clones, with 77% observed a single time. The source material was PBMCs. The receptor set was obtained from a man aged 18 to 35 in good health and CMV-seronegative.

The J gene is TRBJ2-2, the V gene TRBV7-9; TRBD2 matches 8 bases. V gave up 8 bases and J gave up 6 bases; unmatched junction bases: 11. This CDR3 spans 15 amino acids. In germline, CDR1 is SEHNR, CDR2 FQNEAQ (reference sequence). The CDR3 here is CASRVTGLGAGELFF. DNA of the CDR3: TGTGCCAGCCGAGTAACGGGACTAGGGGCCGGGGAGCTGTTTTTT.

This rearrangement joins TRBV4-3 to TRBJ2-7; tentatively, D is TRBD1 (5 bases). Per the germline V gene, CDR1 is LGHNA and CDR2 is YSLEER. This CDR3 region has 16 residues. Trimming removed 0 bases from V and 5 bases from J, with 17 bases in between. The DNA of the CDR3 is TGCGCCAGCAGCCAAGATTCTATGGGGCCGGGTAACGAGCAGTACTTC. Residues: CASSQDSMGPGNEQYF.

The rearrangement links TRBV15 to TRBJ1-3; D gene unclear. Trimming took 4 bases from V and 7 from J, leaving 8 bases between them. In germline, CDR1 is LNHNV, CDR2 YYDKDF (reference sequence). The CDR3 spans 12 residues. The DNA of the CDR3 is TGTGCCACCAGCAAAGCATGGAACACCATATATTTT. Translating it yields CATSKAWNTIYF. Using reference TRBV15 and TRBJ1-3 for the parts outside the CDR3, the full variable domain is DAMVIQNPRYQVTQFGKPVTLSCSQTLNHNVMYWYQQKSSQAPKLLFHYYDKDFNNEADTPDNFQSRRPNTSFCFLDIRSPGLGDTAMYLCATSKAWNTIYFGEGSWLTVV.

This chain links TRBV11-3 with TRBJ1-3; TRBD1 agrees at 7 bases. Germline-derived CDR1 and CDR2 are SGHNT and YENEEA. With 8 bases clipped from V and 4 bases from J, the junction kept 5 bases outside the gene matches. CDR3 length equals 13 residues. CDR3 nucleotide sequence: TGTGCCAGCGAGGGGGCGGAAGGAAACACCATATATTTT. Amino acids: CASEGAEGNTIYF.

The chain is built from TRBV9 and TRBJ2-5; 8 nucleotides agree with TRBD2. This CDR3 spans 13 amino acids. Germline CDR1 is SGDLS and CDR2 is YYNGEE. With V trimmed by 4 bases and J by 5 bases, 4 bases remained unmatched. Here the CDR3 DNA reads TGTGCCAGCAGCCGGGGGGGGTGGGAGACCCAGTACTTC. It yields the protein CASSRGGWETQYF.

This rearrangement joins TRBV21-1 to TRBJ1-4. TRBV21-1 is listed as a pseudogene. The CDR3 is 16 amino acids. The CDR3 DNA reads TGTGCCAGCAGCAACCCCCGGAGAGCAACTAATGAAAAACTGTTTTTT. Its translation: CASSNPRRATNEKLFF.

The chain has TRBV7-2 and TRBJ2-2; a possible D gene is TRBD2 (5 bases). The CDR3 totals 14 residues. The V gene's germline CDR1 is SGHTA and CDR2 FQGNSA. Trimming removed 6 bases at V and 0 bases at J, with 8 bases between. CDR3 nucleotides: TGTGCCAGCAGGCGGGCCTCGAACACCGGGGAGCTGTTTTTT. It is translated as CASRRASNTGELFF.

The rearrangement links TRBV7-3 to TRBJ2-3; 15 bases map to TRBD2. The germline gives CDR1 SGHTA, CDR2 FQGTGA. The junction had 8 bases not matched to a gene; V was cut back by 5 bases and J by 5 bases. This CDR3 spans 17 amino acids. The CDR3 DNA sequence: TGTGCCAGCAGCCCTAGGACTAGCGGGGGGGCCTTAGATACGCAGTATTTT. Encoded protein: CASSPRTSGGALDTQYF.

V gene TRBV9 combines with J gene TRBJ2-7; 10 nucleotides match TRBD2. This CDR3 is built from 18 residues. With V trimmed by 0 bases and J by 5 bases, 14 bases remained unmatched. CDR1 SGDLS and CDR2 YYNGEE come from the germline V gene. CDR3 region: CASSVGAAGGPNGHEQYF. The CDR3 DNA reads as TGTGCCAGCAGCGTAGGTGCAGCGGGGGGGCCTAACGGCCACGAGCAGTACTTC.

V usage is TRBV18 and J usage is TRBJ2-7, with D perhaps matching TRBD1 (5 bases). The CDR3 covers 14 residues. Germline-derived CDR1 and CDR2 are KGHSH and LQKENI. V was pared by 4 bases and J by 3 bases, with 13 bases between. Written as DNA, the CDR3 is TGTGCCAGCTCACGGTCGGCAACAGGCTACGAGCAGTACTTC. This gives the protein CASSRSATGYEQYF.